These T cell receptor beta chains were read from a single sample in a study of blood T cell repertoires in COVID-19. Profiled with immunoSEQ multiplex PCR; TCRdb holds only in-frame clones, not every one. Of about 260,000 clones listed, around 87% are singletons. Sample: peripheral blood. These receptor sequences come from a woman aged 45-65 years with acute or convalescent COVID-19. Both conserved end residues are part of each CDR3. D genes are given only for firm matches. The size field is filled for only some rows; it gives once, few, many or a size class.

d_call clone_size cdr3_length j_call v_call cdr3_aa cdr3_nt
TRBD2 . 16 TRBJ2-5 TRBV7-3 CASSTTSGRDLETQYF TGTGCCAGCAGCACCACTAGCGGGAGGGACCTGGAGACCCAGTACTTC
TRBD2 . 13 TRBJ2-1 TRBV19 CASTKAGEDEQFF TGTGCCAGTACTAAAGCGGGAGAGGATGAGCAGTTCTTC
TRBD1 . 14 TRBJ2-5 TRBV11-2 CASRFDRVGETQYF TGTGCCAGCAGGTTCGACAGGGTAGGAGAGACCCAGTACTTC
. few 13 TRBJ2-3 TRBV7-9 CASSLGGADTQYF TGTGCCAGCAGCTTAGGGGGGGCAGATACGCAGTATTTT
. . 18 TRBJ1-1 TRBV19 CASSRPDREALMNTEAFF TGTGCCAGTAGCCGACCAGACCGGGAGGCCTTAATGAACACTGAAGCTTTCTTT
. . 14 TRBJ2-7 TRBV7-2 CASSLGSRSYEQYF TGTGCCAGCAGCTTGGGGAGTCGTTCCTACGAGCAGTACTTC
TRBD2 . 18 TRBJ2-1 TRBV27 CASSTTSGASGYHNEQFF TGTGCCAGCAGTACCACCTCAGGTGCTAGCGGCTACCACAATGAGCAGTTCTTC
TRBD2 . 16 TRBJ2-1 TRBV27 CASSSVGLAGYNEQFF TGTGCCAGCAGTTCCGTTGGACTAGCGGGATACAATGAGCAGTTCTTC
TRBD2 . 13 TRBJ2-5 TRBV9 CASSVGRGGTQYF TGTGCCAGCAGCGTAGGCCGGGGGGGGACCCAGTACTTC
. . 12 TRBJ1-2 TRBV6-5 CASSYPDSGYTF TGTGCCAGCAGTTATCCGGACAGTGGCTACACCTTC
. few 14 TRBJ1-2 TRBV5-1 CASSLRQGDDGYTF TGCGCCAGCAGCTTGAGGCAGGGTGACGATGGCTACACCTTC
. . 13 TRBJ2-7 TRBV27 CASGPKKFYEQYF TGTGCCAGCGGCCCGAAAAAGTTTTACGAGCAGTACTTC
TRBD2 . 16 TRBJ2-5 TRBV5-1 CASSQGLAFLQETQYF TGCGCCAGCAGCCAAGGACTAGCTTTTCTTCAAGAGACCCAGTACTTC
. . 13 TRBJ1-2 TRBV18 CASSPEQHYGYTF TGTGCCAGCTCACCGGAACAGCACTATGGCTACACCTTC
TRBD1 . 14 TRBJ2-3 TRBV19 CASSIGTGARTQYF TGTGCCAGTAGTATAGGGACAGGAGCTCGTACGCAGTATTTT
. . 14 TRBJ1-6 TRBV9 CASSVSTFNSPLHF TGTGCCAGCAGCGTAAGCACGTTTAATTCACCCCTCCACTTT
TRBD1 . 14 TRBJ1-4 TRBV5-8 CASSPTGGVEKLFF TGTGCCAGCAGCCCGACAGGGGGAGTCGAAAAACTGTTTTTT
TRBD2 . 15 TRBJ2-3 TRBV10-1 CASNRSSGRTDTQYF TGCGCCAGCAATAGGTCTAGCGGGCGCACAGATACGCAGTATTTT
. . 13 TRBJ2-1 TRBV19 CASSIIQGNEQFF TGTGCCAGTAGTATCATCCAGGGGAATGAGCAGTTCTTC
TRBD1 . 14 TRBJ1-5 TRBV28 CASSLGGQGETQHF TGTGCCAGCAGTCTCGGAGGACAGGGGGAGACCCAGCATTTT
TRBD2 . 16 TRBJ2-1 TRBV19 CASNNPGGRRRYEQFF TGTGCCAGTAATAACCCTGGCGGGAGGAGGAGGTATGAGCAGTTCTTC
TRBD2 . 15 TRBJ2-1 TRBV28 CASSTPGTINNEQFF TGTGCCAGCAGTACCCCCGGGACTATAAACAATGAGCAGTTCTTC
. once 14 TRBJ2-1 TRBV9 CASSPRRQVNEQFF TGTGCCAGCAGCCCTAGGAGACAGGTAAATGAGCAGTTCTTC
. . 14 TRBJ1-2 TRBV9 CASGLREVNYGYTF TGTGCCAGCGGTCTCAGGGAGGTTAACTATGGCTACACCTTC
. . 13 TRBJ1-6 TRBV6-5 CASLEVGGSPLHF TGTGCCAGCTTGGAGGTTGGTGGTTCACCCCTCCACTTT
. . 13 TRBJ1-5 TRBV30 CAWSGAGYQPQHF TGTGCCTGGAGTGGGGCAGGGTATCAGCCCCAGCATTTT
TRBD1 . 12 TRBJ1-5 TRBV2 CASNRGHQPQHF TGTGCCAGCAACAGGGGGCATCAGCCCCAGCATTTT
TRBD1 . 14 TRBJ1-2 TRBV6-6 CASRNPGQGSGYTF TGTGCCAGCAGAAATCCGGGACAGGGAAGTGGCTACACCTTC
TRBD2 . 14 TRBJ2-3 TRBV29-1 CSVTDGRNTDTQYF TGCAGCGTTACCGACGGGAGGAACACAGATACGCAGTATTTT
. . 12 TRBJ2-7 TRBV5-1 CASSFLPGEQYF TGCGCCAGCAGCTTCCTGCCGGGGGAGCAGTACTTC
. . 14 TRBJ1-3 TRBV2 CASSEQGTGNTIYF TGTGCCAGCAGTGAACAGGGTACTGGAAACACCATATATTTT
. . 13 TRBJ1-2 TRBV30 CAWSDRPARGYTF TGTGCCTGGAGTGACCGTCCCGCGAGGGGCTACACCTTC
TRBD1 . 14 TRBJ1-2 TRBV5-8 CASSVTGLDYGYTF TGTGCCAGCAGCGTGACAGGGTTGGACTATGGCTACACCTTC
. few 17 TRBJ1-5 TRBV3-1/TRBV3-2 CASSQGIGRGGNQPQHF TGTGCCAGCAGCCAAGGAATAGGGAGGGGTGGCAATCAGCCCCAGCATTTT
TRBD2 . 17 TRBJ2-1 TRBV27 CASSLWTSGSRRGEQFF TGTGCCAGCAGTTTATGGACTAGCGGGAGTAGGAGGGGTGAGCAGTTCTTC
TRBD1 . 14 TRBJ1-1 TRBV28 CASSLLDRGTEAFF TGTGCCAGCAGTTTACTGGACAGGGGCACTGAAGCTTTCTTT
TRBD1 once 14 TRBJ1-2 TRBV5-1 CASSLMEGANGYTF TGCGCCAGCAGCTTGATGGAGGGGGCAAATGGCTACACCTTC
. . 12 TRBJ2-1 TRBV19 CATGQLYNEQFF TGTGCCACCGGACAGCTTTACAATGAGCAGTTCTTC
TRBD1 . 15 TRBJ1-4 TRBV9 CASSVAPAGGGELFF TGTGCCAGCAGCGTAGCTCCGGCAGGGGGTGGTGAACTGTTTTTT